Below, 22 T cell receptor beta chains from the same sample are listed, as sequenced in a study of blood T cell repertoires in COVID-19. TCRdb keeps only in-frame clones here, not all; method: immunoSEQ multiplex PCR. Here the sample spans 270,000 or so clones, 85% to 95% being singletons. Sequencing input: PBMCs or T cells enriched from blood (not recorded which). These TCRs come from a man aged 35-49 years who had been exposed to COVID-19.

V usage is TRBV16 and J usage is TRBJ1-2, with D possibly being TRBD1 (5 bases). V was shortened by 3 bases and J by 8 bases, with 13 bases between the two germline ends. This CDR3 comprises 13 residues. From germline, CDR1 is KGHSY and CDR2 FQNENV. DNA for the CDR3: TGTGCCAGCAGCCACAACCAGGGAGGGGGCTACACCTTC. Translation: CASSHNQGGGYTF.

The chain uses TRBV6-2 or TRBV6-3 and TRBJ2-5; TRBD1 matches 7 bases. The germline CDR1 and CDR2 sequences are MNHEY and SVGEGT. J was trimmed by 5 bases and V by 0 bases; bases with no gene match: 9. The CDR3 spans 16 residues. CDR3 sequence: CASSYSRQGDRETQYF. DNA of the CDR3: TGTGCCAGCAGTTACTCGAGGCAGGGGGATCGGGAGACCCAGTACTTC.

The chain couples TRBV4-3 to TRBJ1-5, with 7 bases that match TRBD1. This CDR3 is built from 14 residues. The V and J ends lost 3 bases and 4 bases, in that order; junction bases with no gene match: 3. CDR1 is LGHNA and CDR2 is YSLEER in the germline V gene. The CDR3 nucleotides read TGCGCCAGCAGCCAGATCAGGGGGAATCAGCCCCAGCATTTT. This translates into CASSQIRGNQPQHF.

The gene calls are TRBV4-2 and TRBJ2-1; 9 bases agree with TRBD2. The trim removed 0 bases at V and 5 bases at J, leaving 14 bases unmatched. The CDR3 covers 19 residues. The germline V gene encodes CDR1 LGHNA and CDR2 YNFKEQ. CDR3 in DNA: TGTGCCAGCAGCCAAGATACTTATACTAGCGGGTCCTGGGACAATGAGCAGTTCTTC. Translation: CASSQDTYTSGSWDNEQFF.

Note on this clone: An end of the junction does not agree with germline; a read error may underlie this. CDR3: CASSLSLGGLAELRDF. CDR3 DNA: TGTGCCAGCAGCTTATCCCTAGGGGGACTAGCGGAGCTACGGGACTTC. The chain joins TRBV5-5 to TRBJ2-5; 11 bases are a match to TRBD2. The CDR3 runs to 16 residues. Germline assignment: CDR1 SGHKS and CDR2 YYEKEE (reference sequence).

V and J are TRBV29-1 and TRBJ2-2; D is ambiguous. V dropped 4 bases and J dropped 4 bases, with 4 bases sitting between them. This CDR3 has 11 amino acids. In germline, CDR1 is SQVTM, CDR2 ANQGSEA. CDR3 sequence reads: CSVAGTGELFF. As DNA, the CDR3 is TGCAGCGTTGCGGGCACCGGGGAGCTGTTTTTT.

The V call is TRBV5-4, the J call TRBJ1-2; D is perhaps TRBD1 (6 bases). Trimming pared 2 bases from V and 7 bases from J, leaving 12 bases between. The CDR3 has 13 residues. Germline values: CDR1 SGHNT, CDR2 YYREEE (reference sequence). The CDR3 nucleotides are TGTGCCAGCAGCTTCTGGGGGCAAGGTGGCTACACCTTC. This codes for CASSFWGQGGYTF.

V usage is TRBV10-3 and J usage is TRBJ2-2, with a weak D call TRBD1 (5 bases). Trimming took 3 bases from V and 4 from J, leaving 12 bases between them. Germline V gene lookup returns CDR1 ENHRY and CDR2 SYGVKD. This CDR3 comprises 15 residues. The CDR3 nucleotides read TGTGCCATCAGTGACCAGGACAAAACCACCGGGGAGCTGTTTTTT. This translates into CAISDQDKTTGELFF.

Written as DNA, the CDR3 is TGTGCCAGCAGCAACCTAGCGGGAGGCCCCAACGAGCAGTACTTC. It is translated as CASSNLAGGPNEQYF. J is TRBJ2-7 and V is TRBV27; 11 nucleotides match TRBD2. Germline V lookup: CDR1 MNHEY, CDR2 SMNVEV (reference sequence). This CDR3 spans 15 amino acids. V shed 6 bases, J shed 5 bases, and the junction held 9 bases outside the gene matches.

The chain is built from TRBV19 and TRBJ2-7; a possible D gene is TRBD1 (6 bases). This CDR3 comprises 14 residues. V shed 2 bases and J shed 2 bases, with 10 bases lying between them. Germline V gives CDR1 LNHDA, CDR2 SQIVND (reference sequence). The CDR3 coding sequence is TGTGCCAGTAGTATATCAGGGGCCACCTACGAGCAGTACTTC. Residues: CASSISGATYEQYF.

In DNA form, the CDR3 reads TGTGCCAGCAGCTCCGTAGTTACTGAAGCTTTCTTT. It encodes CASSSVVTEAFF. The J gene is TRBJ1-1, the V gene TRBV7-9; no clear D. V was trimmed by 4 bases and J by 5 bases, leaving 8 bases between them. The CDR3 loop spans 12 amino acids. From germline, CDR1 is SEHNR and CDR2 FQNEAQ (reference sequence).

The rearrangement links TRBV14 to TRBJ2-6; unclear D gene. The germline gives CDR1 SGHDN, CDR2 FVKESK. CDR3 length: 14 residues. The V end was cut by 7 bases, the J end by 0 bases, with 7 bases between. In DNA form, the CDR3 reads TGTGCCAGCACCACGAGCTCTGGGGCCAACGTCCTGACTTTC. Protein sequence: CASTTSSGANVLTF.

The J gene is TRBJ1-5, the V gene TRBV4-1; 8 positions match TRBD1. V dropped 0 bases and J dropped 7; count of bases not matched to a gene: 14. Germline values: CDR1 MGHRA, CDR2 YSYEKL. The CDR3 runs to 18 residues. CDR3 nucleotides: TGCGCCAGCAGCCAAGATTTATCGGACAGGGTGGTCGGGCAGCCCCAGCATTTT. Its protein product is CASSQDLSDRVVGQPQHF.

The chain's CDR3 is CASSLGGGYHEHF. The CDR3 bases are TGTGCCAGCAGCTTAGGGGGGGGGTACCATGAGCATTTT. This chain uses TRBV11-2 with TRBJ1-5; D might be TRBD1 (5 bases). The germline V gene encodes CDR1 SGHAT and CDR2 FQNNGV. The CDR3 spans 13 residues. Trimming took off 1 base at V and 14 bases at J, with 15 bases between the two ends.

The rearrangement joins TRBV6-5 to TRBJ1-4, with D hard to call. The CDR3 sequence is 13 residues long. Trimming pared 6 bases from V and 2 bases from J, leaving 7 bases between. The germline CDR1 and CDR2 sequences are MNHEY and SVGAGI. CDR3 bases: TGTGCCAGCAGCCTGAGCACTAATGAAAAACTGTTTTTT. It codes for CASSLSTNEKLFF.

CDR3: CASSPDLGQTYEQYF. The CDR3 DNA reads TGTGCCAGCAGCCCAGACCTGGGACAAACATACGAGCAGTACTTC. The chain uses TRBV7-2 and TRBJ2-7; D might be TRBD1 (6 bases). The V gene lost 5 bases and the J gene lost 4 bases, with 18 bases spanning the gap. Germline values: CDR1 SGHTA, CDR2 FQGNSA. The CDR3 sequence is 15 residues long.

The chain recombines TRBV28 with TRBJ1-2, with 10 positions matching TRBD1. V was clipped by 5 bases and J by 8 bases; unmatched bases: 5. Germline CDR1 reads MDHEN; CDR2 reads SYDVKM. The CDR3 is made up of 13 amino acids. The CDR3 loop is CASSETGGKGYTF. CDR3 nucleotide sequence: TGTGCCAGCAGTGAGACAGGGGGCAAAGGCTACACCTTC.

This chain links TRBV28 with TRBJ2-2; perhaps TRBD1 as D (6 bases). From germline, CDR1 is MDHEN and CDR2 SYDVKM. This CDR3 has 14 residues. V lost 5 bases and J 4 bases, leaving 11 bases between the germline ends. In nucleotides, the CDR3 is TGTGCCAGCAGTACATACAGGGTCACCGGGGAGCTGTTTTTT. Residues: CASSTYRVTGELFF.

The CDR3: CASSGGGRYNEQFF. The CDR3 DNA sequence: TGTGCCAGTAGTGGCGGTGGTCGTTACAATGAGCAGTTCTTC. The J gene is TRBJ2-1, the V gene TRBV19; D gene ambiguous. CDR3 length equals 14 residues. V was shortened by 5 bases and J by 4 bases, with 12 bases between the two germline ends. CDR1 is LNHDA, CDR2 SQIVND, per germline (reference sequence). The variable domain in full, with the rest retrieved from reference TRBV19 and TRBJ2-1, is DGGITQSPKYLFRKEGQNVTLSCEQNLNHDAMYWYRQDPGQGLRLIYYSQIVNDFQKGDIAEGYSVSREKKESFPLTVTSAQKNPTAFYLCASSGGGRYNEQFFGPGTRLTVL.

As concerns this clone: The same CDR3 is also encoded by other DNA sequences in this sample. The chain links TRBV12-3 or TRBV12-4 to TRBJ2-2, with TRBD2 as a possible D gene (5 bases). The CDR3 runs 12 residues. The ends were cut back, 1 base at V and 8 bases at J, with 5 bases in the middle. DNA of the CDR3: TGTGCCAGCAGTTTAGGAGGGGGGGAGCTGTTTTTT. This gives the protein CASSLGGGELFF.

The J gene is TRBJ2-5, the V gene TRBV7-2, with D possibly being TRBD2 (5 bases). The CDR3 has 13 residues. Trimming stripped 10 bases from V and 2 bases from J, with 14 bases between. CDR1 and CDR2 (germline): SGHTA, FQGNSA. The chain's CDR3 is CATTPRRQETQYF. CDR3 bases: TGTGCCACTACACCTAGGAGGCAAGAGACCCAGTACTTC.

The rearrangement links TRBV9 to TRBJ2-2; D is unclear. Germline V lookup: CDR1 SGDLS, CDR2 YYNGEE. This CDR3 comprises 12 residues. Trimming took 3 bases from V and 5 from J, leaving 5 bases between them. This CDR3 reads CASSALTGELFF. CDR3 nucleotides: TGTGCCAGCAGCGCACTAACCGGGGAGCTGTTTTTT.